What follows are 25 T cell receptor beta chains derived from one specimen sequenced in a study of T cells in Graves' hyperthyroidism and ophthalmopathy. TCR beta CDR3 sequences were amplified from RNA transcripts. First-round RT-PCR targeting the TCR CDR3 was performed with the HTBI primer set. TCRdb fed the multiplex PCR reads into MiXCR, producing one record per CDR3 protein. The top ten clones hold about 7% of a sample with about 590,000 distinct CDR3 sequences, 15% to 17% of them seen once. Sample: blood. These receptors were collected from a woman in her 30s with Graves' hyperthyroidism.

This clonotype appeared many times. J is TRBJ1-2 and V is TRBV14, with 9 nucleotides matching TRBD1. V trimming: 4 bases; J trimming: 8 bases; junction bases outside the gene matches: 11. Germline CDR1 and CDR2: SGHDN and FVKESK. This CDR3 region has 15 residues. The CDR3 loop is CASSPNARDRVGYTF. The CDR3 DNA sequence: TGTGCCAGCAGCCCAAATGCCCGGGACAGGGTCGGCTACACCTTC.

This clonotype was seen at least ten times. The gene calls are TRBV28 and TRBJ2-3; 7 bases agree with TRBD2. This CDR3 is built from 16 residues. V lost 3 bases, J lost 1 base, and 7 bases stayed unmatched. Germline-derived CDR1 and CDR2 are MDHEN and SYDVKM. CDR3 nucleotides: TGTGCCAGCAGTTTGTTCCGGCGGGAGCGCACAGATACGCAGTATTTT. Protein: CASSLFRRERTDTQYF.

This clonotype was counted a few times. The chain employs TRBV6-4 and TRBJ2-3; 7 bases map to TRBD2. This CDR3 is built from 16 residues. Germline values: CDR1 MRHNA, CDR2 SNTAGT. With V trimmed by 0 bases and J by 3 bases, 6 bases remained unmatched. The CDR3 sequence: CASSDSGGSGTDTQYF. In nucleotides, the CDR3 is TGTGCCAGCAGTGACTCTGGCGGGAGTGGAACAGATACGCAGTATTTT.

At least ten counts were recorded for this clonotype. The V and J genes are TRBV7-2 and TRBJ2-1; TRBD1 aligns across 11 bases. This CDR3 region has 15 residues. Germline V gene sequence: CDR1 SGHTA, CDR2 FQGNSA. Germline trimming cut 3 bases from V and 7 bases from J; bases unmatched to any gene: 5. For the CDR3, the DNA is TGTGCCAGCAGCTTGAGGACAGGGGGCTCGAATGAGCAGTTCTTC. The encoded protein is CASSLRTGGSNEQFF.

This clonotype was detected ten times or more. The V call is TRBV7-9, the J call TRBJ2-1, with D hard to call. The V end lost 4 bases, the J end lost 9 bases, and 13 bases lay between the germline ends. Germline CDR1 and CDR2: SEHNR and FQNEAQ (reference sequence). The CDR3 covers 13 residues. This chain's CDR3 is CASSYRRVAEQFF. The CDR3 DNA reads TGTGCCAGCAGCTATCGTAGAGTGGCTGAGCAGTTCTTC.

There are a few counts of this clonotype. The chain couples TRBV6-4 to TRBJ1-1; D unclear. The CDR3 length is 13 residues. Germline CDR1 and CDR2: MRHNA and SNTAGT. The V end was cut by 4 bases, the J end by 1 base, with 7 bases between. CDR3 in DNA: TGTGCCAGCAGTGTAGACGCGAACACTGAAGCTTTCTTT. As protein: CASSVDANTEAFF.

In this sample, this clonotype turned up a few times. The chain is built from TRBV11-3 and TRBJ2-2; 8 bases fit TRBD1. The CDR3 covers 16 residues. The ends lost 6 bases at V and 7 bases at J; junction bases unmatched: 13. The germline gives CDR1 SGHNT, CDR2 YENEEA. For the CDR3, the DNA is TGTGCCAGCAGATTTACCCAGGGGGCGTCGGGCGGGGAGCTGTTTTTT. It encodes CASRFTQGASGGELFF.

This clonotype came up many times. V gene TRBV27 combines with J gene TRBJ2-1; 15 positions agree with TRBD2. V trimming: 10 bases; J trimming: 0 bases; junction bases outside the gene matches: 16. Germline V lookup: CDR1 MNHEY, CDR2 SMNVEV (reference sequence). This CDR3 contains 20 residues. The CDR3 region is CATSRKIGLAGGSSYNEQFF. The CDR3 coding sequence is TGTGCCACCAGCAGGAAAATAGGACTAGCGGGAGGGAGCTCCTACAATGAGCAGTTCTTC.

V and J are TRBV24-1 and TRBJ2-3; 9 bases fit TRBD1. The V segment lost 2 bases and the J segment 2 bases; nucleotides outside the gene matches: 4. Germline-derived CDR1 and CDR2 are KGHDR and SFDVKD. This CDR3 has 16 amino acids. The CDR3 region has the DNA TGTGCCACCAGTGATTACAACAGGGGGCCCACAGATACGCAGTATTTT. As protein: CATSDYNRGPTDTQYF.

This clonotype turned up a few times. The DNA for the CDR3 is TGTGCCAGCCAAGGACTAGCGGGAGATCGCCCCATTGTCGAGCAGTACTTC. Amino acids: CASQGLAGDRPIVEQYF. The V call is TRBV6-1, the J call TRBJ2-7; 13 bases fit TRBD2. The length of the CDR3 is 17 residues. Trimming cost V 8 bases and J 6 bases; bases outside gene matches: 16. Germline V gene sequence: CDR1 MNHNS, CDR2 SASEGT.

This clonotype has a count of ten or more. The chain recombines TRBV7-2 with TRBJ2-1; D possibly corresponds to TRBD2 (5 bases). V lost 7 bases and J 7 bases, leaving 23 bases between the germline ends. This CDR3 contains 16 residues. CDR1 is SGHTA and CDR2 is FQGNSA in the germline V gene. The CDR3 DNA is TGTGCCAGCACCCATACCGGGAATCCTTTGGGAAATGAGCAGTTCTTC. Protein product: CASTHTGNPLGNEQFF.

This clonotype was found many times. The J gene is TRBJ1-2, the V gene TRBV2, with D maybe TRBD1 (6 bases). V was shortened by 5 bases and J by 5 bases, with 12 bases between the two germline ends. The CDR3 length is 13 residues. Germline V gene data show CDR1 as SNHLY and CDR2 as FYNNEI. In DNA form, the CDR3 reads TGTGCCAGCAGTTTACAGGGTTATTATGGCTACACCTTC. Its protein is CASSLQGYYGYTF.

The rearrangement links TRBV30 to TRBJ2-2; TRBD2 might be the D (7 bases). Trimming removed 3 bases at V and 6 bases at J, with 11 bases between. The CDR3 loop spans 13 amino acids. Germline CDR1 GTSNPN, CDR2 SVGIG (reference sequence). The CDR3 sequence: CAWSAGAAGELFF. The CDR3 DNA reads as TGTGCCTGGAGCGCGGGGGCGGCCGGGGAGCTGTTTTTT.

This clonotype has at least ten counts. This chain connects TRBV10-1 to TRBJ1-1; TRBD1 might be the D (6 bases). CDR1 is WNHNN and CDR2 is SYGVQD in the germline V gene (reference sequence). CDR3 size: 13 residues. Trimming shortened V by 1 base and J by 10 bases, and 13 bases separated the two germline ends. CDR3 nucleotide sequence: TGCGCCAGCAGTGAGTGGACAGACGGCCGAGCTTTCTTT. Residues: CASSEWTDGRAFF.

In this sample, this clonotype turned up many times. The chain joins TRBV11-1 to TRBJ2-1; 9 bases fit TRBD2. The CDR3 runs 16 residues. Trimming cost V 3 bases and J 7 bases; bases outside gene matches: 10. Germline-derived CDR1 and CDR2 are SGHAT and FQDESV (reference sequence). In DNA, the CDR3 is TGTGCCAGCAGCTTTTTTAGCGGGAGACGTACAAATGAGCAGTTCTTC. As protein: CASSFFSGRRTNEQFF.

The chain links TRBV6-4 to TRBJ1-4, with D uncertain. The CDR3 spans 16 residues. V dropped 4 bases and J dropped 3 bases, with 15 bases sitting between them. CDR1 and CDR2 (germline): MRHNA, SNTAGT. The CDR3 reads CASSGLLRTSNEKLFF. The CDR3 region has the DNA TGTGCCAGCAGTGGACTCCTTAGGACGTCTAATGAAAAACTGTTTTTT.

This clonotype has only a few counts. A much more abundant neighbour one base away suggests this may be a read error. The chain couples TRBV20-1 to TRBJ2-1; 7 bases are a match to TRBD1. The CDR3 sequence is 15 residues long. Germline V gene sequence: CDR1 DFQATT, CDR2 SNEGSKA (reference sequence). This CDR3 reads CSAPSDRDNYNGQFF. The CDR3 DNA follows: TGCAGTGCTCCCAGTGACAGGGATAACTACAATGGGCAGTTCTTC.

This clonotype has a count of ten or more. V gene TRBV30 combines with J gene TRBJ2-1; possibly TRBD2 for D (5 bases). The CDR3 covers 14 residues. Germline V gene lookup returns CDR1 GTSNPN and CDR2 SVGIG (reference sequence). V was pared by 6 bases and J by 1 base, with 13 bases between. The CDR3 DNA reads as TGTGCCTGCGAATGGGGAGTATCCTACAATGAGCAGTTCTTC. It is translated as CACEWGVSYNEQFF.

The chain couples TRBV7-3 to TRBJ1-3, with 8 bases lining up with TRBD1. The V and J ends lost 4 bases and 4 bases, in that order; junction bases with no gene match: 15. The CDR3 is 18 amino acids. The germline CDR1 and CDR2 sequences are SGHTA and FQGTGA. DNA of the CDR3: TGTGCCAGCAGCTATTCACCGGGACAGGCTATTTTAGGAAACACCATATATTTT. Translating gives CASSYSPGQAILGNTIYF.

This clonotype was observed at least ten times. The V gene is TRBV6-1, the J gene TRBJ1-5; no reliable D call. This CDR3 has 14 amino acids. Trimming removed 3 bases at V and 1 base at J, with 7 bases between. Germline V gene data show CDR1 as MNHNS and CDR2 as SASEGT. For the CDR3, the DNA is TGTGCCAGCAGTGAGGGATGGAGCAATCAGCCCCAGCATTTT. It translates to CASSEGWSNQPQHF.

This clonotype has ten or more counts. The J gene is TRBJ2-1, the V gene TRBV2, with 7 bases aligning to TRBD2. V shed 3 bases and J 5 bases; nucleotides not matched to a gene: 7. From germline, CDR1 is SNHLY and CDR2 FYNNEI. This CDR3 is built from 15 residues. As DNA, the CDR3 is TGTGCCAGCAGTGATACTAGCGTATCCCACAATGAGCAGTTCTTC. It encodes CASSDTSVSHNEQFF.

This clonotype was observed once. Given a much more abundant clone one base away, this may be a read error. CDR3 sequence reads: CSARDPWEGITYEQCF. CDR3 nucleotide sequence: TGCAGTGCTAGAGATCCATGGGAGGGGATTACCTACGAGCAGTGCTTC. V is TRBV20-1 and J is TRBJ2-7; 7 bases line up with TRBD2. Germline values: CDR1 DFQATT, CDR2 SNEGSKA (reference sequence). This CDR3 is built from 16 residues.

The CDR3 sequence: CATSRGLGLAGVHEQFF. The CDR3 DNA sequence: TGTGCCACCAGCAGAGGTCTGGGACTAGCGGGAGTCCATGAGCAGTTCTTC. J is TRBJ2-1 and V is TRBV15; TRBD2 agrees at 14 bases. In germline, CDR1 is LNHNV, CDR2 YYDKDF (reference sequence). This CDR3 comprises 17 residues. J gave up 8 bases and V 1 base, and 7 bases lay outside the gene matches.

There are many counts of this clonotype. The chain carries TRBV25-1 and TRBJ1-5; possibly TRBD1 for D (5 bases). The CDR3 consists of 14 residues. From germline, CDR1 is MGHDK and CDR2 SYGVNS. V lost 3 bases to trimming and J lost 5 bases, with 11 bases between them. CDR3 DNA: TGTGCCAGCAGTGAGGGGACGGGATATCAGCCCCAGCATTTT. It yields the protein CASSEGTGYQPQHF.

This clonotype has just a few counts. This may stem from a read error, because a much larger clone lies one nucleotide away. This chain connects TRBV27 to TRBJ2-2; 13 bases agree with TRBD2. V was clipped by 5 bases and J by 5 bases; unmatched bases: 5. Germline V CDR1 and CDR2: MNHEY, SMNVEV (reference sequence). The CDR3 length is 16 residues. CDR3 nucleotide sequence: TGTGCCAGCAGTCCCCCACTAGCGGGAGGGACCGGGGAGCTGTTTTTT. As protein: CASSPPLAGGTGELFF.